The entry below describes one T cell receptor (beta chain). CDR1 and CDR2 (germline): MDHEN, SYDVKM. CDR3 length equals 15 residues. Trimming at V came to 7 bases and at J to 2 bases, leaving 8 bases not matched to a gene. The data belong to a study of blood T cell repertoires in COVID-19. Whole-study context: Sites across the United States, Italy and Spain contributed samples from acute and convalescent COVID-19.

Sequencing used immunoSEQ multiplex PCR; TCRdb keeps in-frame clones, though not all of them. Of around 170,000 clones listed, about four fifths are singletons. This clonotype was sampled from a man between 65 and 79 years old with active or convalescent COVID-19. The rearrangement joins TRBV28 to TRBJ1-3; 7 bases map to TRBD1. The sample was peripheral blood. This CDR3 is CASNESRGPGNTIYF. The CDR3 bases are TGTGCCAGCAATGAAAGTAGGGGGCCTGGAAACACCATATATTTT.